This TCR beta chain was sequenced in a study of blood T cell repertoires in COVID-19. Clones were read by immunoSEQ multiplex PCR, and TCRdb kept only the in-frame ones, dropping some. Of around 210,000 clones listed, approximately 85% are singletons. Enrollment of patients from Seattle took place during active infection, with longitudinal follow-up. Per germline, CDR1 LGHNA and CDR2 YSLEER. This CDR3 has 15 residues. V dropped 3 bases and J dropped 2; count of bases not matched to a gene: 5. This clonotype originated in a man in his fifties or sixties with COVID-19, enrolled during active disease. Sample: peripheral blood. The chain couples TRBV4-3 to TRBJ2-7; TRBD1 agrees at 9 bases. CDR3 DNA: TGCGCCAGCAGCCACGGAAGACAGGGGGCCTACGAGCAGTACTTC. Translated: CASSHGRQGAYEQYF.